This T cell receptor (beta chain) was captured in a study of T cell responses to AZD1222 COVID-19 vaccine. Overall study context: Analysis merged second doses at about 4 or about 12 weeks. Study-wide results and limits: An increase in Spike-specific TCR breadth and depth was observed after two AZD1222 doses. At 160-218 and 743-854, vaccine-associated CD4 TCRs were dominant, and they spanned spike. Most donors were white British, females outnumbered males, and clonal diversity was possibly underestimated.

Some clones are missing from TCRdb's copy, which holds only in-frame ones; the method was immunoSEQ multiplex PCR. The sample records 170,000 or so clones, over 75% being singletons. About this clone itself: The antigen is not known.

The CDR3 runs to 16 residues. The V call is TRBV21-1, the J call TRBJ2-1; the D call in the table, TRBD1, was not verified against the DNA. TRBV21-1 is flagged as a pseudogene. The source is an adult in good health. The sequencing here drew on peripheral blood, taken on day 0 of AZD1222 vaccination. CDR3 in amino acids: CASSKAEGETYNEQFF. Here the CDR3 DNA reads TGTGCCAGCAGCAAAGCTGAGGGGGAGACCTACAATGAGCAGTTCTTC.